The 9 T cell receptor beta chains in this list originate from one sample, sequenced in a study of CD8 T cells in ankylosing spondylitis. TCRdb independently ran MiXCR on the 5' RACE reads; one entry per CDR3 protein. The sample carries roughly 280,000 distinct CDR3 sequences, roughly 20% recorded once. Sequenced: blood, either unsorted or a sorted T cell fraction (not recorded which). The source of these receptors is a male donor with ankylosing spondylitis or in good health (not recorded which).

The rearrangement uses TRBV12-3 or TRBV12-4 and TRBJ2-5, with a possible D match to TRBD2 (5 bases). The V end lost 2 bases, the J end lost 3 bases, and 7 bases lay between the germline ends. CDR3 size: 13 residues. The CDR3 is CASSLTGKETQYF. The CDR3 DNA reads TGTGCCAGCAGTTTAACCGGGAAAGAGACCCAGTACTTC.

The chain couples TRBV12-3 or TRBV12-4 to TRBJ2-5; either TRBD1 or TRBD2 may supply D (5 bases each). The CDR3 spans 15 residues. Between the trimmed V and J ends, which lost 5 bases and 2 bases, there was a span of 15 bases. The CDR3 region is CASSQTGPEQETQYF. For the CDR3, the DNA is TGTGCCAGCAGTCAAACGGGGCCCGAACAAGAGACCCAGTACTTC.

In its sample, this clonotype was seen a few times. V and J are TRBV6-1 and TRBJ2-1; D possibly corresponds to TRBD2 (5 bases). Germline lookup yields CDR1 MNHNS and CDR2 SASEGT. This CDR3 spans 13 amino acids. Trimming removed 8 bases at V and 1 base at J, with 9 bases between. The CDR3, as DNA: TGTGCCAGCCGGGATGGGTCCTACAATGAGCAGTTCTTC. Its translation is CASRDGSYNEQFF.

V gene TRBV20-1 combines with J gene TRBJ2-1; 9 nucleotides line up with TRBD2. Per the germline V gene, CDR1 is DFQATT and CDR2 is SNEGSKA (reference sequence). The ends lost 1 base at V and 7 bases at J; junction bases unmatched: 8. CDR3 length: 15 residues. The CDR3 bases are TGCAGTGCTAGAGTGGGGGGGACTAGCAGGAATGAGCAGTTCTTC. This encodes CSARVGGTSRNEQFF.

The chain employs TRBV27 and TRBJ1-2; a weak D match, TRBD1 (6 bases). CDR3 length equals 13 residues. Germline CDR1 reads MNHEY; CDR2 reads SMNVEV (reference sequence). Deletions cut 6 bases from V and 8 bases from J, with 16 bases between. The CDR3 loop reads CASSLSPGAGYTF. The CDR3 DNA sequence: TGTGCCAGCAGCCTATCCCCGGGGGCAGGCTACACCTTC.

This rearrangement joins TRBV7-6 to TRBJ2-2; 7 nucleotides agree with TRBD1. V trimming: 6 bases; J trimming: 1 base; junction bases outside the gene matches: 2. Germline CDR1 reads SGHVS; CDR2 reads FNYEAQ. CDR3 length equals 14 residues. CDR3 coding DNA: TGTGCCAGCAGGCGGACAGGGAACACCGGGGAGCTGTTTTTT. Translated, it gives CASRRTGNTGELFF.

In this sample, this clonotype turned up a few times. The chain couples TRBV15 to TRBJ2-6; 7 positions agree with TRBD1. Trimming took 3 bases from V and 4 from J; bases not matched to a gene: 9. The length of the CDR3 is 17 residues. From germline, CDR1 is LNHNV and CDR2 YYDKDF (reference sequence). This CDR3 reads CATSRALTGSGANVLTF. CDR3 bases: TGTGCCACCAGCAGGGCCCTGACAGGGTCCGGGGCCAACGTCCTGACTTTC. Full variable domain (remainder filled in from reference TRBV15 and TRBJ2-6): DAMVIQNPRYQVTQFGKPVTLSCSQTLNHNVMYWYQQKSSQAPKLLFHYYDKDFNNEADTPDNFQSRRPNTSFCFLDIRSPGLGDTAMYLCATSRALTGSGANVLTFGAGSRLTVL.

A note on this clonotype: A read error is possible here, since a much larger clone lies one base away. J is TRBJ2-2 and V is TRBV27; D may be TRBD1 (5 bases). CDR3 length equals 14 residues. Trimming shortened V by 5 bases and J by 2 bases, and 9 bases separated the two germline ends. CDR1 is MNHEY and CDR2 is SMNVEV in the germline V gene (reference sequence). The CDR3 reads CASSHRTNTGELFF. In nucleotides, the CDR3 is TGTGCCAGCAGTCACAGGACCAACACCGGGGAGCTGTTTTTT.

This clonotype was observed a few times. The genes are TRBV28 and TRBJ1-2, with 8 bases identical to TRBD1. V lost 6 bases, J lost 4 bases, and 4 bases stayed unmatched. This CDR3 is built from 13 residues. Germline lookup yields CDR1 MDHEN and CDR2 SYDVKM. The CDR3 nucleotides read TGTGCCAGCAGCCCAGGGGGCACCTATGGCTACACCTTC. As protein: CASSPGGTYGYTF.